The 4 T cell receptor beta chains below all came from one sample that was sequenced in a study of T-cell memory formation after mild COVID-19 (dated by TCRdb to about 2021). To prepare the library, 5' RACE was applied. Instrument on record: Illumina NovaSeq 6000. TCRdb trimmed the raw reads at Q25, called clones with MiXCR and kept productive beta chains. Every entry covers one CDR3 protein and lists the most common genes and DNA from its rows. Within this sample are over 350,000 distinct CDR3 sequences, with roughly 26% of them counted one time only. Around 8.7% of the sample comes from the top ten. The specimen sequenced was PBMCs or a T cell subset sorted from them (not recorded which). These receptors were obtained from an adult woman who had mild COVID-19 (a few samples of this study predate the infection). The sample titles of this study are shuffled in the database, so cell type and time point are left out; the donor was told from shared clones.

The V gene is TRBV7-2, the J gene TRBJ1-3; maybe TRBD1 (5 bases). The V and J ends lost 5 bases and 4 bases respectively, with 9 bases between them. Per germline, CDR1 SGHTA and CDR2 FQGNSA. The CDR3 runs to 13 residues. For the CDR3, the DNA is TGTGCCAGCAGCCCCCGACAGGGAAACACCATATATTTT. Translated: CASSPRQGNTIYF.

The chain employs TRBV20-1 and TRBJ2-5; D unclear. V was shortened by 1 base and J by 4 bases, with 16 bases between the two germline ends. From germline, CDR1 is DFQATT and CDR2 SNEGSKA (reference sequence). The CDR3 is 15 residues long. The DNA for the CDR3 is TGCAGTGCTAGAGCCCCAGGCTACACGACAGAGACCCAGTACTTC. It codes for CSARAPGYTTETQYF.

The genes are TRBV27 and TRBJ2-3; weak D call: TRBD2 (6 bases). Trimming shortened V by 6 bases and J by 1 base, and 8 bases separated the two germline ends. Germline V lookup: CDR1 MNHEY, CDR2 SMNVEV (reference sequence). This CDR3 region has 13 residues. The CDR3 loop is CASRGGGTDTQYF. The CDR3 DNA is TGTGCCAGCAGGGGCGGGGGCACAGATACGCAGTATTTT.

In this sample, this clonotype turned up a few times. The chain carries TRBV2 and TRBJ2-7; perhaps D is TRBD1 or TRBD2 (5 bases each). CDR3 length: 14 residues. The V gene lost 3 bases and the J gene lost 6 bases, with 15 bases spanning the gap. In germline, CDR1 is SNHLY, CDR2 FYNNEI. The CDR3 spells CASSDQVAGGEQYF. CDR3 sequence (DNA): TGTGCCAGCAGTGATCAGGTAGCTGGGGGCGAGCAGTACTTC.